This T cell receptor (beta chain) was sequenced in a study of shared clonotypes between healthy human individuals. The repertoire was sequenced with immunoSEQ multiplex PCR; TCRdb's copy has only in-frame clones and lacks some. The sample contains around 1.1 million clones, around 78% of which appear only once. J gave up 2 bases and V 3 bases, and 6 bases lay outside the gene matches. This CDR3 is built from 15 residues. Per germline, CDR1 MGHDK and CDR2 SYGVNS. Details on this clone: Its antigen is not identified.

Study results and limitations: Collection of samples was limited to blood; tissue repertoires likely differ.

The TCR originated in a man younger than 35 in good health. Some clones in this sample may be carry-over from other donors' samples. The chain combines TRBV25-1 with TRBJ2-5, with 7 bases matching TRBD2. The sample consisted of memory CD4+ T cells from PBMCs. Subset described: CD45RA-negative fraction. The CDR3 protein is CASSEWREWQETQYF. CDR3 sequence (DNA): TGTGCCAGCAGTGAGTGGCGGGAGTGGCAAGAGACCCAGTACTTC.